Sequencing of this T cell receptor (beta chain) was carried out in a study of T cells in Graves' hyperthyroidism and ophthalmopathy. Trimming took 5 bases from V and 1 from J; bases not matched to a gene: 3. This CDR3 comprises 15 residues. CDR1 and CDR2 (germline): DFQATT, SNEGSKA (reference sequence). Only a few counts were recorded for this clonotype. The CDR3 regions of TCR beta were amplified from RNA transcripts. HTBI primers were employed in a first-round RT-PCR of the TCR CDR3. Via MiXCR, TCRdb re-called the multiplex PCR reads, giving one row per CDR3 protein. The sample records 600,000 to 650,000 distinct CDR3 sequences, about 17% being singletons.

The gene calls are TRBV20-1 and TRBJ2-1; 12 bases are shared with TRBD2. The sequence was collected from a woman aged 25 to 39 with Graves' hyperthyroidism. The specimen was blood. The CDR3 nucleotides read TGCAGTGCTCCGGGACTAGCGGGTTCCTACAATGAGCAGTTCTTC. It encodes CSAPGLAGSYNEQFF.